The next 18 T cell receptor beta chains were all read from a single sample in a study of shared clonotypes between healthy human individuals. Measured with immunoSEQ multiplex PCR; TCRdb has only the in-frame clones, and not every one. The sample shows 2.5 million or so clones, approximately 90% of them seen only once. The sample comprised naive CD4+ T cells sorted from blood. The subset is: CD45RA+ positively selected. These receptors were taken from a man between 18 and 29 years old in good health.

The CDR3 nucleotides read TGTGCCAGCAGTTTCTCCGTCGAGATCTATGGCTACACCTTC. Protein product: CASSFSVEIYGYTF. V usage is TRBV28 and J usage is TRBJ1-2; D gene ambiguous. CDR1 MDHEN and CDR2 SYDVKM come from the germline V gene. The CDR3 contains 14 residues. V was shortened by 3 bases and J by 4 bases, with 12 bases between the two germline ends.

This clone is a singleton in its sample. The chain combines TRBV15 with TRBJ2-2; D may match TRBD1 or TRBD2 (6 bases each). V was cut by 5 bases and J by 7 bases, with 17 bases left in between. Germline CDR1 is LNHNV and CDR2 is YYDKDF (reference sequence). The CDR3 extends over 15 amino acids. CDR3 bases: TGTGCCACCAGCCCGTTTGTAGGAGGGGGCGGGGAGCTGTTTTTT. Its translation: CATSPFVGGGGELFF.

This chain links TRBV6-5 with TRBJ2-3, with D possibly TRBD2 on 5 matching bases. Germline V gene data show CDR1 as MNHEY and CDR2 as SVGAGI. The CDR3 covers 14 residues. V was pared by 2 bases and J by 3 bases, with 9 bases between. This chain's CDR3 is CASSYDGGTDTQYF. The CDR3 DNA sequence: TGTGCCAGCAGTTACGATGGCGGGACAGATACGCAGTATTTT.

The chain uses TRBV30 and TRBJ1-1, with 8 bases lining up with TRBD1. The CDR3 has 13 amino acids. Germline V gives CDR1 GTSNPN, CDR2 SVGIG (reference sequence). The ends lost 7 bases at V and 5 bases at J; junction bases unmatched: 9. The CDR3 DNA is TGTGCCTTAAACAGGGGGTCGGGAACTGAAGCTTTCTTT. Amino acid sequence: CALNRGSGTEAFF.

The J gene is TRBJ2-3, the V gene TRBV27, with 11 positions matching TRBD1. Germline V gives CDR1 MNHEY, CDR2 SMNVEV (reference sequence). CDR3 length equals 19 residues. Germline trimming cut 3 bases from V and 0 bases from J; bases unmatched to any gene: 11. CDR3 nucleotide sequence: TGTGCCAGCAGTTTCCGGGACAGGGGGTTCCTAACTAGCACAGATACGCAGTATTTT. It is translated as CASSFRDRGFLTSTDTQYF.

The J gene is TRBJ1-2, the V gene TRBV5-1; D call uncertain. The V and J ends lost 0 bases and 4 bases respectively, with 10 bases between them. The germline V gene has CDR1 SGHRS and CDR2 YFSETQ. CDR3 length: 14 amino acids. In nucleotides, the CDR3 is TGCGCCAGCAGCTTGGGCGGCAGGACCTATGGCTACACCTTC. Its translation is CASSLGGRTYGYTF.

As concerns this clone: Other DNA sequences in this sample translate to the same CDR3. CDR3: CASSSGQGGYTF. CDR3 bases: TGTGCCAGCAGTTCAGGACAGGGTGGCTACACCTTC. The chain uses TRBV6-5 and TRBJ1-2; 8 bases map to TRBD1. The CDR3 is made up of 12 amino acids. The ends lost 4 bases at V and 7 bases at J; junction bases unmatched: 2. Germline CDR1 reads MNHEY; CDR2 reads SVGAGI.

This sequence joins TRBV5-1 and TRBJ2-3; TRBD2 matches 8 bases. Germline CDR1 SGHRS, CDR2 YFSETQ. V lost 3 bases and J lost 2; bases outside the gene matches: 8. The CDR3 totals 16 residues. This CDR3 is CASSSGTRENTDTQYF. CDR3 DNA sequence: TGCGCCAGCAGCTCCGGGACTAGGGAAAACACAGATACGCAGTATTTT.

This sequence joins TRBV4-3 and TRBJ1-5; D remains ambiguous. The germline CDR1 and CDR2 sequences are LGHNA and YSLEER. CDR3 length: 15 residues. Trimming pared 0 bases from V and 4 bases from J, leaving 10 bases between. The CDR3 sequence: CASSQDLVPNQPQHF. The CDR3 nucleotides read TGCGCCAGCAGCCAAGATCTGGTTCCAAATCAGCCCCAGCATTTT.

This clone has just one count. The chain is built from TRBV6-1 and TRBJ2-5; unclear D gene. Trimming pared 0 bases from V and 10 bases from J, leaving 9 bases between. The CDR3 is 12 residues long. Germline CDR1 and CDR2: MNHNS and SASEGT. The CDR3 bases are TGTGCCAGCAGTGAAGCGCTTTACCACCAGTACTTC. Its protein is CASSEALYHQYF.

V gene TRBV2 combines with J gene TRBJ1-2; tentative D call: TRBD1 (5 bases). The V end was cut by 6 bases, the J end by 6 bases, with 14 bases between. This CDR3 has 13 residues. Per germline, CDR1 SNHLY and CDR2 FYNNEI. DNA of the CDR3: TGTGCCAGCAGCGTTCCCTCGGGGGATGGCTACACCTTC. Amino acid sequence: CASSVPSGDGYTF.

The chain is built from TRBV5-1 and TRBJ2-3, with D perhaps assigned TRBD1 or TRBD2 (5 bases each). The CDR3 runs to 16 residues. The germline CDR1 and CDR2 sequences are SGHRS and YFSETQ. Trimming took off 0 bases at V and 6 bases at J, with 17 bases between the two ends. CDR3 DNA sequence: TGCGCCAGCAGCTTGGTCGGGGCCGTACCGGGGGATACGCAGTATTTT. Translated: CASSLVGAVPGDTQYF.

The CDR3 loop reads CAIRPRLAESSYNEQFF. DNA for the CDR3: TGTGCCATTCGACCTAGACTAGCCGAGAGCTCCTACAATGAGCAGTTCTTC. This chain connects TRBV10-3 to TRBJ2-1, with 7 positions matching TRBD2. Germline values: CDR1 ENHRY, CDR2 SYGVKD. CDR3 length: 17 amino acids. With V trimmed by 9 bases and J by 0 bases, 14 bases remained unmatched.

This sequence joins TRBV5-1 and TRBJ2-7; 7 bases map to TRBD1. After removal of 5 bases from V and 5 bases from J, the junction contained 13 bases not matched to a gene. This CDR3 has 15 amino acids. From germline, CDR1 is SGHRS and CDR2 YFSETQ. The DNA for the CDR3 is TGCGCCAGCAGTCAAGACAGGGCAGGGGTGAACGAGCAGTACTTC. As protein: CASSQDRAGVNEQYF.

V is TRBV2 and J is TRBJ2-2; D may correspond to TRBD1 or TRBD2 (5 bases each). Germline assignment: CDR1 SNHLY and CDR2 FYNNEI. V lost 3 bases and J 4 bases, leaving 12 bases between the germline ends. The CDR3 spans 15 residues. CDR3 DNA: TGTGCCAGCAGTGAGAGAGTCGGGACCACCGGGGAGCTGTTTTTT. Encoded protein: CASSERVGTTGELFF.

The V gene is TRBV27, the J gene TRBJ2-7; 11 bases line up with TRBD2. This CDR3 has 16 residues. V was clipped by 0 bases and J by 3 bases; unmatched bases: 4. From germline, CDR1 is MNHEY and CDR2 SMNVEV (reference sequence). CDR3 bases: TGTGCCAGCAGTTTATCCCTAGCGGGAGGTATCTACGAGCAGTACTTC. Translating gives CASSLSLAGGIYEQYF.

The chain has TRBV14 and TRBJ2-5; D is perhaps TRBD2 (5 bases). This CDR3 spans 11 amino acids. Germline assignment: CDR1 SGHDN and CDR2 FVKESK. The V and J ends lost 4 bases and 10 bases respectively, with 10 bases between them. The CDR3, as DNA: TGTGCCAGCAGCCCCGGGGTCTTCCAGTACTTC. Translation: CASSPGVFQYF.

This clone occurred once. V and J are TRBV30 and TRBJ1-5, with D maybe TRBD1 (5 bases). Germline loops: CDR1 GTSNPN, CDR2 SVGIG (reference sequence). Trimming removed 8 bases at V and 3 bases at J, with 11 bases between. The CDR3 contains 12 residues. Written as DNA, the CDR3 is TGTGCCGTGGGAGGGACCAATCAGCCCCAGCATTTT. It specifies CAVGGTNQPQHF.